The 11 T cell receptor beta chains listed next were all sequenced from one sample in a study of blood T cell repertoires in COVID-19. Sequencing was performed with immunoSEQ multiplex PCR; in TCRdb, only in-frame clones are kept and a portion is missing. The table shows under 200,000 clones, with around three quarters occurring only once. The sample was PBMCs or T cells enriched from blood (not recorded which). The origin of the receptors is a woman in her seventies in a cohort exposed to, infected with or recovered from COVID-19 (not recorded which).

The chain recombines TRBV7-9 with TRBJ1-5, with 8 bases that match TRBD1. CDR1 is SEHNR and CDR2 is FQNEAQ in the germline V gene (reference sequence). V dropped 3 bases and J dropped 6; count of bases not matched to a gene: 1. This CDR3 is 13 amino acids long. As DNA, the CDR3 is TGTGCCAGCAGCTTGGGACAGGCTCAGCCCCAGCATTTT. Protein: CASSLGQAQPQHF.

This clone was seen only a few times. Other DNA sequences in this sample translate to the same CDR3. The chain employs TRBV5-1 and TRBJ2-2; no clear D. V was trimmed by 4 bases and J by 2 bases, leaving 3 bases between them. The germline V gene encodes CDR1 SGHRS and CDR2 YFSETQ. The CDR3 extends over 12 amino acids. This CDR3 is CASSLNTGELFF. The CDR3 DNA sequence: TGCGCCAGCAGCCTAAACACCGGGGAGCTGTTTTTT.

The chain uses TRBV27 and TRBJ2-7; 7 nucleotides agree with TRBD2. The CDR3 is 15 amino acids. Germline assignment: CDR1 MNHEY and CDR2 SMNVEV (reference sequence). The ends lost 6 bases at V and 4 bases at J; junction bases unmatched: 12. As DNA, the CDR3 is TGTGCCAGCAGGGGTCAGGCGGGAGCCCTTTACGAGCAGTACTTC. This encodes CASRGQAGALYEQYF.

This clone was seen only a few times. The rearrangement links TRBV14 to TRBJ2-1; D not certain. CDR1 is SGHDN, CDR2 FVKESK, per germline. The CDR3 contains 16 residues. Trimming removed 2 bases at V and 7 bases at J, with 18 bases between. The CDR3 DNA reads as TGTGCCAGCAGCCAAAAATTTAGATCCAAGTCAAATGAGCAGTTCTTC. The encoded protein is CASSQKFRSKSNEQFF.

This sequence joins TRBV4-1 and TRBJ1-2; tentatively, D is TRBD1 (6 bases). Germline values: CDR1 MGHRA, CDR2 YSYEKL. The CDR3 extends over 13 amino acids. V shed 1 base and J shed 6 bases, with 9 bases lying between them. The CDR3 sequence: CASSQAQGDGYTF. In nucleotides, the CDR3 is TGCGCCAGCAGCCAAGCACAGGGAGATGGCTACACCTTC.

A single count supports this clone. This chain links TRBV2 with TRBJ1-5, with D hard to call. Per germline, CDR1 SNHLY and CDR2 FYNNEI. V gave up 1 base and J gave up 5 bases, with 6 bases separating them. This CDR3 spans 13 amino acids. The CDR3 DNA reads as TGTGCCAGCAGTGAAGGCGCATATCAGCCCCAGCATTTT. This gives the protein CASSEGAYQPQHF.

This clone was seen more than once but under ten times. The CDR3 bases are TGTGCCACCAGCAGAGATCGGGGGGCTGTGACTGAAGCTTTCTTT. This sequence encodes CATSRDRGAVTEAFF. This chain connects TRBV15 to TRBJ1-1; D may be TRBD1 (6 bases). Trimming removed 0 bases at V and 5 bases at J, with 13 bases between. CDR3 length equals 15 residues. CDR1 is LNHNV, CDR2 YYDKDF, per germline (reference sequence).

The CDR3 region has the DNA TGTGCCATCAGACCGGACAGGGCCTCGGATACGCAGTATTTT. It translates to CAIRPDRASDTQYF. The chain uses TRBV10-3 and TRBJ2-3; TRBD1 aligns across 8 bases. CDR3 length: 14 residues. V shed 6 bases and J 6 bases; nucleotides not matched to a gene: 8. The germline CDR1 and CDR2 sequences are ENHRY and SYGVKD.

The chain has TRBV5-1 and TRBJ1-1, with a tentative D call TRBD1 (6 bases). Trimming cost V 0 bases and J 11 bases, with 17 bases left between them. CDR1 and CDR2 (germline): SGHRS, YFSETQ. The CDR3 length is 14 residues. This CDR3 reads CASSLAGRGSYAFF. In DNA form, the CDR3 reads TGCGCCAGCAGCTTGGCCGGGAGGGGGTCCTATGCTTTCTTT.

Comments on this clone: The junction shows a germline mismatch at one end, possibly a read error. The chain joins TRBV6-5 to TRBJ1-2; D possibly corresponds to TRBD1 (5 bases). The length of the CDR3 is 13 residues. CDR1 and CDR2 from the germline V gene are MNHEY and SVGAGI. CDR3 sequence (DNA): TGTGCCAGCAGTTACTCGAAGGAGGGAAGGGGAGCCTTC. It codes for CASSYSKEGRGAF.

V gene TRBV6-2 or TRBV6-3 combines with J gene TRBJ2-1, with 7 bases that match TRBD1. Germline-derived CDR1 and CDR2 are MNHEY and SVGEGT. This CDR3 is 17 amino acids long. J gave up 2 bases and V 6 bases, and 13 bases lay outside the gene matches. The CDR3 sequence is CASSSTYRGPAYNEQFF. The CDR3 nucleotides read TGTGCCAGCAGCTCCACCTACAGGGGTCCCGCCTACAATGAGCAGTTCTTC.